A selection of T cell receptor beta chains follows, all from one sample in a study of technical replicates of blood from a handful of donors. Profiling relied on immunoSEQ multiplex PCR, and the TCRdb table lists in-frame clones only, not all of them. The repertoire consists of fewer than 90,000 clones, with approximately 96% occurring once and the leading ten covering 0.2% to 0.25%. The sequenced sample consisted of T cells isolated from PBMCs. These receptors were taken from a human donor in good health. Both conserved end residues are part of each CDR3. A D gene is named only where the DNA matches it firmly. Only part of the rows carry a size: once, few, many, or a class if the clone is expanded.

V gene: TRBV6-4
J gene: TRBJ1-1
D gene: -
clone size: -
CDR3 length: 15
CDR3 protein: CASRGEGELNTEAFF
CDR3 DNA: TGTGCCAGCAGGGGAGAAGGTGAATTGAACACTGAAGCTTTCTTT

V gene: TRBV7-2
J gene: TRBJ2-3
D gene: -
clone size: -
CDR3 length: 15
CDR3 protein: CASSPGVGVIGTQYF
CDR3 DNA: TGTGCCAGCAGCCCGGGAGTCGGGGTGATAGGGACGCAGTATTTT

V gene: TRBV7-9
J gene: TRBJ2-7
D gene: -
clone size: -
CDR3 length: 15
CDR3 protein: CASSLKVDRPYEQYF
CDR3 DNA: TGTGCCAGCAGCTTAAAGGTGGACAGACCCTACGAGCAGTACTTC

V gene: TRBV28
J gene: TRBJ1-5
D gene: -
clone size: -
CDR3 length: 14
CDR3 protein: CASGFYTVLKPQHF
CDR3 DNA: TGTGCCAGCGGATTTTACACAGTCCTCAAGCCCCAGCATTTT

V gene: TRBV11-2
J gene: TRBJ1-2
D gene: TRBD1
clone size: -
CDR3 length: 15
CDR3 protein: CASSPGGLLNYGYTF
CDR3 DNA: TGTGCCAGCAGCCCAGGGGGGCTCCTTAACTATGGCTACACCTTC

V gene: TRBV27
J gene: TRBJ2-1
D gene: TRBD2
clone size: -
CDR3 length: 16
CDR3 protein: CASRSPGTSVYNEQFF
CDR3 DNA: TGTGCCAGCAGGTCCCCCGGGACTAGCGTTTACAATGAGCAGTTCTTC

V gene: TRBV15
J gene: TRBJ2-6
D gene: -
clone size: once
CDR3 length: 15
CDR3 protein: CATSRDISGANVLTF
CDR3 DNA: TGTGCCACCAGCAGAGACATCTCTGGGGCCAACGTCCTGACTTTC

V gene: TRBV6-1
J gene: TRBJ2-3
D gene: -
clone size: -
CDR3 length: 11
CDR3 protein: CASMTGIAQYF
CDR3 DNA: TGTGCCAGCATGACGGGGATAGCGCAGTATTTT

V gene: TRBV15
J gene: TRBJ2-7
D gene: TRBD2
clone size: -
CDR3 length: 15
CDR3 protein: CATALGGGGSYEQYF
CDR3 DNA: TGTGCCACCGCCCTTGGGGGGGGAGGCTCCTACGAGCAGTACTTC

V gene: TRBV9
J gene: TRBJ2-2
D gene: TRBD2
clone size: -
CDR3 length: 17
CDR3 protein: CASSAPLAGPNTGELFF
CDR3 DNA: TGTGCCAGCAGCGCTCCCTTAGCGGGGCCGAACACCGGGGAGCTGTTTTTT

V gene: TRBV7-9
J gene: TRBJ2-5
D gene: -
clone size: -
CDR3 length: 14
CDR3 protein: CASSLSRRGETQYF
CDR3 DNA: TGTGCCAGCAGCTTATCTCGCAGGGGCGAGACCCAGTACTTC

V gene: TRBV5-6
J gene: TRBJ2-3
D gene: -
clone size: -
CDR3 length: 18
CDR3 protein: CASSRDRWGDLSTDTQYF
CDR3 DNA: TGTGCCAGCAGCCGCGATAGATGGGGGGATCTCAGCACAGATACGCAGTATTTT

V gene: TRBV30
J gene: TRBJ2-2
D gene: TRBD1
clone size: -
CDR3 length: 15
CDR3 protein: CAWSQGALNTGELFF
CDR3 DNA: TGTGCCTGGTCCCAGGGGGCTCTGAACACCGGGGAGCTGTTTTTT

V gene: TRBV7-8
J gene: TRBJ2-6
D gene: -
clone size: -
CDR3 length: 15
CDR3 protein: CAAGGHISGANVLTF
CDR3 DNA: TGTGCCGCCGGGGGGCACATATCTGGGGCCAACGTCCTGACTTTC

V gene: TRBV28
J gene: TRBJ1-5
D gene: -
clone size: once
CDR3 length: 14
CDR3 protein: CASRYGFSNQPQHF
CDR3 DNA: TGTGCCAGCCGTTACGGGTTTAGCAATCAGCCCCAGCATTTT

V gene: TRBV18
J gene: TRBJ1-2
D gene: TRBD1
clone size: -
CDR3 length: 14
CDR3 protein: CASSPGQQNYGYTF
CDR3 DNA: TGTGCCAGCTCACCGGGACAGCAAAACTATGGCTACACCTTC

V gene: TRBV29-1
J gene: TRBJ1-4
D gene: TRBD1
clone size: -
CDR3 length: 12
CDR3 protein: CSVGDSNEKLFF
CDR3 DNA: TGCAGCGTCGGGGACAGCAATGAAAAACTGTTTTTT

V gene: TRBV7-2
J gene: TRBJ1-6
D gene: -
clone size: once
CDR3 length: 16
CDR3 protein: CASSFRLGGNNSPLHF
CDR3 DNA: TGTGCCAGCAGCTTCAGGTTGGGTGGAAATAATTCACCCCTCCACTTT

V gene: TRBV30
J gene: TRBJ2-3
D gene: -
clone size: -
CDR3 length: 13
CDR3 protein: CALTGKGTDTQYF
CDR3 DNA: TGTGCCCTCACAGGGAAGGGCACAGATACGCAGTATTTT

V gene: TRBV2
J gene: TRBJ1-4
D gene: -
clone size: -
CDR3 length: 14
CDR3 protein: CASSSNFAGEKLFF
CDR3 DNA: TGTGCCAGCAGTTCGAACTTCGCGGGTGAAAAACTGTTTTTT

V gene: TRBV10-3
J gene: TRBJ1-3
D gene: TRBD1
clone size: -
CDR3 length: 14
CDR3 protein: CAISTRQGAYTIYF
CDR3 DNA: TGTGCCATCAGTACAAGACAGGGGGCCTACACCATATATTTT

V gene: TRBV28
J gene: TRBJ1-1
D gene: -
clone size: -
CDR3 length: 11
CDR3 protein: CASSLGGEAFF
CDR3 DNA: TGTGCCAGCAGCCTTGGCGGGGAAGCTTTCTTT

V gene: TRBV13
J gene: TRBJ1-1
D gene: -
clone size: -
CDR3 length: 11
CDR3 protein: CASSLGREAFF
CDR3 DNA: TGTGCCAGCAGCTTAGGCCGGGAAGCTTTCTTT

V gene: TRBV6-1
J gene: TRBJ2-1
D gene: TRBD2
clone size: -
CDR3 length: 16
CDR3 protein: CASSERSLAGGGEQFF
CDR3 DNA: TGTGCCAGCAGTGAAAGGTCACTAGCGGGGGGGGGTGAGCAGTTCTTC

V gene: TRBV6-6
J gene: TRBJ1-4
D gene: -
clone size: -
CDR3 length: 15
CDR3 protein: CASSLDGTPGEKLFF
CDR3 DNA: TGTGCCAGCAGCCTCGACGGGACACCCGGTGAAAAACTGTTTTTT

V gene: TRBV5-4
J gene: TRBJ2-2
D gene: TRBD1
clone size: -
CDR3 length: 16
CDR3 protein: CASSPKGTVNTGELFF
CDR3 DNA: TGTGCCAGCAGCCCTAAGGGGACAGTCAACACCGGGGAGCTGTTTTTT

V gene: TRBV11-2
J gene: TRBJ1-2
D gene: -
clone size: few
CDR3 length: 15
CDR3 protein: CASSPWTTPNYGYTF
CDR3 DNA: TGTGCCAGCAGCCCCTGGACAACTCCTAACTATGGCTACACCTTC

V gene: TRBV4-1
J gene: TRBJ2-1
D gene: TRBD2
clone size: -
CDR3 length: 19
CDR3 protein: CASSQDGSGGPLSYNEQFF
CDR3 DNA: TGCGCCAGCAGCCAAGATGGGAGCGGGGGGCCGCTCTCCTACAATGAGCAGTTCTTC

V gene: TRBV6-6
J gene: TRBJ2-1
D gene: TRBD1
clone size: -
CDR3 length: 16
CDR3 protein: CASSYVARTGPNEQFF
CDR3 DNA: TGTGCCAGCAGTTACGTGGCACGGACAGGGCCCAATGAGCAGTTCTTC

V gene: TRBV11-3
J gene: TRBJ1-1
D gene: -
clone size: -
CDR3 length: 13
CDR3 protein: CASSPGRSTEAFF
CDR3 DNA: TGTGCCAGCAGCCCGGGGAGGTCCACTGAAGCTTTCTTT

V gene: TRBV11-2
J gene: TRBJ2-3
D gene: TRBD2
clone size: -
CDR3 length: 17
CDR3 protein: CASSLVLGAGGLDTQYF
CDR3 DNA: TGTGCCAGCAGCTTAGTTCTTGGGGCGGGAGGCCTCGATACGCAGTATTTT

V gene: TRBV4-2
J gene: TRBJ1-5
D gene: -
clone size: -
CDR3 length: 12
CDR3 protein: CASSQDREPQHF
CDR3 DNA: TGTGCCAGCAGCCAAGATCGTGAGCCCCAGCATTTT

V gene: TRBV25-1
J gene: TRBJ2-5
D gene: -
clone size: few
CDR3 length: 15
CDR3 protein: CASSESPGYQETQYF
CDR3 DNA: TGTGCCAGCAGTGAATCACCGGGATACCAAGAGACCCAGTACTTC

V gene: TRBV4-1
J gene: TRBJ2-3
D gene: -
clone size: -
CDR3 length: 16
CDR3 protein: CASSPEWGLNTDTQYF
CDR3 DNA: TGCGCCAGCAGCCCGGAATGGGGGCTAAACACAGATACGCAGTATTTT

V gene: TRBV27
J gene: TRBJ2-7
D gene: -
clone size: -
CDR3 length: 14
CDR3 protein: CASSSRGSLYEQYF
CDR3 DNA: TGTGCCAGCAGTTCGCGGGGTTCCCTATACGAGCAGTACTTC

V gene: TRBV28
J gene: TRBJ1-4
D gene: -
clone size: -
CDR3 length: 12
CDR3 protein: CASSLKREKLFF
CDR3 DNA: TGTGCCAGCAGTTTAAAGCGTGAAAAACTGTTTTTT

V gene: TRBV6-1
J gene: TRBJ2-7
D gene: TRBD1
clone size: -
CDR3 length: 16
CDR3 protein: CASSEALWDSFYEQYF
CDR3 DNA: TGTGCCAGCAGTGAAGCTCTGTGGGACAGCTTCTACGAGCAGTACTTC

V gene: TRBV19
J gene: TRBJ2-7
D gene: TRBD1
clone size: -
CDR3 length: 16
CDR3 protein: CASSTLVSRDRPPQYF
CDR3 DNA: TGTGCCAGTAGTACCTTAGTATCCCGGGACAGGCCCCCTCAGTACTTC

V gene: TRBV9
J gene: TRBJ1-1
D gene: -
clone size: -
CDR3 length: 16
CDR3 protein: CASSVRPEVSNTEAFF
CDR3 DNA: TGTGCCAGCAGCGTTAGGCCTGAGGTTTCAAACACTGAAGCTTTCTTT

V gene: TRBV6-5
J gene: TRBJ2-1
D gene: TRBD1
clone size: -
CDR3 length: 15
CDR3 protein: CASSSWTGVGNEQFF
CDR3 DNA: TGTGCCAGCAGTTCATGGACAGGGGTAGGGAATGAGCAGTTCTTC

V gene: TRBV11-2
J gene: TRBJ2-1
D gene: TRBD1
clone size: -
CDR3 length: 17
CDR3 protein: CASSQRSGQGAWNEQFF
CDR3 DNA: TGTGCCAGCAGCCAGAGATCGGGACAGGGGGCTTGGAATGAGCAGTTCTTC

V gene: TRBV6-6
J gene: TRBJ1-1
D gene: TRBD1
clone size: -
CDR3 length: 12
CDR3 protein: CASSGTVPEAFF
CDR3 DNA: TGTGCCAGCAGTGGGACAGTTCCAGAAGCTTTCTTT

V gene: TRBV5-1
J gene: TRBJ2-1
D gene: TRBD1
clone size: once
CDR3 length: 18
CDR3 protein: CASSYRTGNVATYNEQFF
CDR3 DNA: TGCGCCAGCAGCTACCGGACAGGGAACGTAGCTACCTACAATGAGCAGTTCTTC

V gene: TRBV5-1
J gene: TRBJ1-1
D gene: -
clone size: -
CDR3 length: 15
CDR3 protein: CASSPVGGMNTEAFF
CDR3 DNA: TGCGCCAGCAGCCCGGTAGGGGGTATGAACACTGAAGCTTTCTTT

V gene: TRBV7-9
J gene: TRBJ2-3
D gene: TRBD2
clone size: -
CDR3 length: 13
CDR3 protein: CASNLAGKDTQYF
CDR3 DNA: TGTGCCAGCAATCTAGCGGGAAAAGATACGCAGTATTTT

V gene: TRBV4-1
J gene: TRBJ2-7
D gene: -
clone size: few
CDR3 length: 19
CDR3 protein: CASSQDTAGGLGTSYEQYF
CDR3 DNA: TGCGCCAGCAGCCAAGATACCGCAGGAGGGCTAGGGACTTCCTACGAGCAGTACTTC

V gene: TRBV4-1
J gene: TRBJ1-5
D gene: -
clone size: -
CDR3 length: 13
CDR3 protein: CASSQAQDQPQHF
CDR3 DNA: TGCGCCAGCAGCCAAGCCCAGGATCAGCCCCAGCATTTT

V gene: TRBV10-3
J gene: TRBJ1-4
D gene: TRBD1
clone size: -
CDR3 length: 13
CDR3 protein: CATTDRINEKLFF
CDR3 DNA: TGTGCCACTACGGACAGGATTAATGAAAAACTGTTTTTT

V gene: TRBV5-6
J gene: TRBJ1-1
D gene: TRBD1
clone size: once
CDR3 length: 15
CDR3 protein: CASSRVPGQGAKAFF
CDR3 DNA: TGTGCCAGCAGTCGGGTGCCGGGACAGGGGGCGAAAGCTTTCTTT

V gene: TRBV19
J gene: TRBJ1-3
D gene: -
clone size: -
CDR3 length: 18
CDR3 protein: CASSIDRASTLSGNTIYF
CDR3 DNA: TGTGCCAGTAGTATAGATCGTGCAAGCACTCTCTCTGGAAACACCATATATTTT

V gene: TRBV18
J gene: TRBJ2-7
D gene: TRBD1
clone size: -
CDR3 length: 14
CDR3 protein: CASSLGQGRYEQYF
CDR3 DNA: TGTGCCAGCTCCCTCGGACAGGGAAGGTACGAGCAGTACTTC

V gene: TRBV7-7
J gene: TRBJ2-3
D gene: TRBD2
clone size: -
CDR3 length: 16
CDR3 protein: CASSRLLAGAADTQYF
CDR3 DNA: TGTGCTAGCAGCCGACTCTTAGCGGGGGCAGCAGATACGCAGTATTTT